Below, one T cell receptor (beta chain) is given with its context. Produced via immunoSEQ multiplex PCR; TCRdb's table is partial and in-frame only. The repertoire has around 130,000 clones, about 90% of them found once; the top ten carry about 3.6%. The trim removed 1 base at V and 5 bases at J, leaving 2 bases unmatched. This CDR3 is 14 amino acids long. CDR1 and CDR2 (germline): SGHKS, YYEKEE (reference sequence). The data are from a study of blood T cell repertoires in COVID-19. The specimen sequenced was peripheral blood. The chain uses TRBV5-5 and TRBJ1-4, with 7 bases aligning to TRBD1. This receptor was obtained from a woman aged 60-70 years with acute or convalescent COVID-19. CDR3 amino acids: CASSLRGLNEKLFF. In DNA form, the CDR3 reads TGTGCCAGCAGCTTGAGGGGGCTGAATGAAAAACTGTTTTTT.